One and the same sample provided the 3 T cell receptor beta chains below, sequenced in a study of blood T cell repertoires in COVID-19. Profiling relied on immunoSEQ multiplex PCR, and the TCRdb table lists in-frame clones only, not all of them. The sample shows 250,000 or so clones, about 80% of them seen only once. Sequencing used peripheral blood. The receptor set was obtained from a woman older than 75 with acute or convalescent COVID-19.

This chain connects TRBV6-2 or TRBV6-3 to TRBJ1-1, with 12 bases identical to TRBD1. This CDR3 region has 16 residues. The germline CDR1 and CDR2 sequences are MNHEY and SVGEGT. After removal of 6 bases from V and 4 bases from J, the junction contained 9 bases not matched to a gene. CDR3 protein: CASSHGGQGATTEAFF. CDR3 DNA: TGTGCCAGCAGCCACGGGGGACAGGGGGCGACCACTGAAGCTTTCTTT.

The chain recombines TRBV7-9 with TRBJ2-1; TRBD2 matches at 10 bases. The germline V gene encodes CDR1 SEHNR and CDR2 FQNEAQ (reference sequence). The CDR3 consists of 16 residues. Trimming took 2 bases from V and 9 from J; bases not matched to a gene: 10. Written as DNA, the CDR3 is TGTGCCAGCAGCTTAACCTCAGCGGGGGGGCCAGGTGAGCAGTTCTTC. Residues: CASSLTSAGGPGEQFF.

This chain joins TRBV29-1 and TRBJ1-1, with no clear D. The CDR3 length is 13 residues. The germline V gene encodes CDR1 SQVTM and CDR2 ANQGSEA. Trimming pared 4 bases from V and 4 bases from J, leaving 13 bases between. The CDR3 DNA sequence: TGCAGCGTTGCCCGGGGTGGTGTCACTGAAGCTTTCTTT. Protein product: CSVARGGVTEAFF.